The entry below describes one T cell receptor beta chain. This clonotype has just a few counts. Its antigen remains undetermined. Per-nucleotide qualities are absent, and no much larger clonotype sits a single base away. The data are from a study of early T cells in non-severe SARS-CoV-2 infection listed by TCRdb under 2021. With respect to the entire study: Bulk RNA from unsorted whole blood was used for TCR sequencing, so alpha and beta chains could not be paired. Beyond this particular receptor, the publication reports: VDJdb matching was skewed toward anti-spike CD8 responses and likely underestimated virus-specific expansions, missing private and CD4 specificities.

Set within a cohort of healthcare workers in London, UK, this nested case-control study involved weekly PCR testing of nasopharyngeal swabs along with blood sampling. Healthcare workers were enrolled in the week of the UK lockdown, from 23 to 31 March 2020, and were followed every week for up to about 16 weeks. Trimming at the junction amounts to 5 bases on V and 1 base on J, and the germline ends lie 11 bases apart. The CDR3 has 14 amino acids, counting the end cysteine and phenylalanine. The only DNA kept is the CDR3, 42 bases in frame from the first base. CDR1 and CDR2 are drawn from the germline V gene: MNHEY, SVGAGI. Library preparation used 5' RACE. This sample was sequenced with a NextSeq 500. The TCR library protocol attached unique molecular identifiers to individual cDNA molecules to correct for sequencing error and PCR bias. Both TCR alpha and beta chains were sequenced, and tight co-correlation was observed between alpha and beta sequence abundances in each sample. The study's processing was this. V gene, J gene and CDR3 annotation of TCR sequences was performed with Decombinator V4. Expanded TCRs were defined as changing significantly between any two time points under a Poisson model with p below 0.0001. TCR abundances were normalised to the total number of TCRs sequenced per sample and expressed as counts per million. TRAV1-2 paired with TRAJ12, TRAJ20 or TRAJ33 defined MAIT TCRs, while TRAV10 paired with TRAJ18 defined iNKT TCRs. A search of VDJdb, accessed on 1 November 2021, was run for TCRs annotated to CMV, EBV and SARS-CoV-2, with TCRs annotated for multiple antigens excluded. TCRdb took the public reads, trimmed them with fastp at Q25, ran MiXCR for clone calling and kept in-frame beta chains. Every entry covers one CDR3 protein and lists the most common genes and DNA from its rows. TCRdb, rather than the study authors, made the V and J calls. Within this sample are approximately 64,000 distinct CDR3 sequences, with 20% to 25% of them counted one time only. Of the sample, approximately 15% is held by the ten largest clones.

The sample was whole blood, taken at baseline. This TCR was sampled from an adult who was a healthcare worker with PCR-confirmed SARS-CoV-2 infection or an uninfected control (not recorded which). The chain links TRBV6-5 with TRBJ1-1; the D gene is perhaps TRBD1, from 6 matching bases. The DNA sequence reads TGTGCCAGCAGTCCGATGACAGGGAACACTGAAGCTTTCTTT. The encoded protein is CASSPMTGNTEAFF.